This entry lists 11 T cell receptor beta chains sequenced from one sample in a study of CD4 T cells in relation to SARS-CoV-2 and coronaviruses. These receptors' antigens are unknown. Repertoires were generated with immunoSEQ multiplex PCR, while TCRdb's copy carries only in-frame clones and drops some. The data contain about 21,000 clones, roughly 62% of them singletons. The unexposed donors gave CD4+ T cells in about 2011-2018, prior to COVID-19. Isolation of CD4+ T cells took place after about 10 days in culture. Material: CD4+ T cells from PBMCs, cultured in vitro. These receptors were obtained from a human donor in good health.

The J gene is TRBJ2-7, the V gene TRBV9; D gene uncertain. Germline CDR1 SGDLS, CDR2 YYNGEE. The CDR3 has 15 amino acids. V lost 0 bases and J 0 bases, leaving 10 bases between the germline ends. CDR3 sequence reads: CASSVVPEASYEQYF. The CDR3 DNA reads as TGTGCCAGCAGCGTAGTCCCTGAGGCCTCCTACGAGCAGTACTTC.

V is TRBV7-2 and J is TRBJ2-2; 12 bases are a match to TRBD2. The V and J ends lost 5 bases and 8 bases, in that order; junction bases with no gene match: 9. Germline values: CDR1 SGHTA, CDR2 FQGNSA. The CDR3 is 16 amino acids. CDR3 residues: CASSVTSGGPFGELFF. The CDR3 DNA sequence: TGTGCCAGCAGCGTGACTAGCGGGGGCCCCTTTGGGGAGCTGTTTTTT.

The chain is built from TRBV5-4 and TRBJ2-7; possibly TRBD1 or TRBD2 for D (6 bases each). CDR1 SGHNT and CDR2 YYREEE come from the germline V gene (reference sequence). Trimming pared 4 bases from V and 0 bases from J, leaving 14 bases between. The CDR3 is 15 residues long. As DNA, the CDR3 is TGTGCCAGCAGCCCTGGGGGGCAGAGCTCCTACGAGCAGTACTTC. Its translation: CASSPGGQSSYEQYF.

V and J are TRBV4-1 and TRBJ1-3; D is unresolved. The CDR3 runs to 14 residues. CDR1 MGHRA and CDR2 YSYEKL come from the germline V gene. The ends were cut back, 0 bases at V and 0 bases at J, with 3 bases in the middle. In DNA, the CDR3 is TGCGCCAGCAGCCAAGAATACTCTGGAAACACCATATATTTT. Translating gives CASSQEYSGNTIYF.

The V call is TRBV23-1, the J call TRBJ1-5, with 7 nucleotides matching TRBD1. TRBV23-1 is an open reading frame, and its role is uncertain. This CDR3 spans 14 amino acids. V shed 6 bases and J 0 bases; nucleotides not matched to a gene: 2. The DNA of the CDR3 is TGCGCCAGCAGGGGGACAGTTAGCAATCAGCCCCAGCATTTT. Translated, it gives CASRGTVSNQPQHF.

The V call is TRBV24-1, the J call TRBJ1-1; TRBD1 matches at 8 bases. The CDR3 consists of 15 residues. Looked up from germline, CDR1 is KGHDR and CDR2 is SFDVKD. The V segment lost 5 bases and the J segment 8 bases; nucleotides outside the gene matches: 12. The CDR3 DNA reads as TGTGCCACCAGTGGCCGCGGGACAGGTGGGGCCGAAGCTTTCTTT. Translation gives CATSGRGTGGAEAFF.

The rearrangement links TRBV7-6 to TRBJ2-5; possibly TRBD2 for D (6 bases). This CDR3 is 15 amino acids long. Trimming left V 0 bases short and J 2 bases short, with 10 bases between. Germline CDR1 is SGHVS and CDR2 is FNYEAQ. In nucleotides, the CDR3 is TGTGCCAGCAGCTTAGCGCGGGGTCCTCAAGAGACCCAGTACTTC. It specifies CASSLARGPQETQYF.

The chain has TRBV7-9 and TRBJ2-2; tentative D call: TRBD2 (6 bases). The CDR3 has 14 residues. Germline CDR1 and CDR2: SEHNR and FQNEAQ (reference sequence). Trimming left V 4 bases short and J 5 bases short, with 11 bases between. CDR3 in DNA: TGTGCCAGCAGCTCCCTCCGGGGGACCGGGGAGCTGTTTTTT. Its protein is CASSSLRGTGELFF.

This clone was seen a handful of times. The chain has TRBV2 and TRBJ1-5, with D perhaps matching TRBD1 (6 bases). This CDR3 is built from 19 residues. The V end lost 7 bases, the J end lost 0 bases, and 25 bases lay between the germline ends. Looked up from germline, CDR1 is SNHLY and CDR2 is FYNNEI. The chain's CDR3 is CASKNRDTPTYNSNQPQHF. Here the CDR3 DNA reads TGTGCCAGCAAAAACCGGGACACTCCAACCTACAATAGCAATCAGCCCCAGCATTTT.

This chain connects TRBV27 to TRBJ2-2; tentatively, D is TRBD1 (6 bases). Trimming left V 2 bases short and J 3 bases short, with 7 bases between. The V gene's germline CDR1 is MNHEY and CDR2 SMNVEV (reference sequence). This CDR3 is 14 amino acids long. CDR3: CASSLRGYTGELFF. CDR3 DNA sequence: TGTGCCAGCAGTTTAAGGGGGTACACCGGGGAGCTGTTTTTT.

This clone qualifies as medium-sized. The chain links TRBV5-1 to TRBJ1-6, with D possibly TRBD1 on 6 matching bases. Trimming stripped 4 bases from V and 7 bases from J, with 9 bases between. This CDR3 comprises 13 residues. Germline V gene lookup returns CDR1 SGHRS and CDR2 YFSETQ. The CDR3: CASSPGQNSPLHF. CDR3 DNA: TGCGCCAGCAGCCCGGGACAAAATTCACCCCTCCACTTT.